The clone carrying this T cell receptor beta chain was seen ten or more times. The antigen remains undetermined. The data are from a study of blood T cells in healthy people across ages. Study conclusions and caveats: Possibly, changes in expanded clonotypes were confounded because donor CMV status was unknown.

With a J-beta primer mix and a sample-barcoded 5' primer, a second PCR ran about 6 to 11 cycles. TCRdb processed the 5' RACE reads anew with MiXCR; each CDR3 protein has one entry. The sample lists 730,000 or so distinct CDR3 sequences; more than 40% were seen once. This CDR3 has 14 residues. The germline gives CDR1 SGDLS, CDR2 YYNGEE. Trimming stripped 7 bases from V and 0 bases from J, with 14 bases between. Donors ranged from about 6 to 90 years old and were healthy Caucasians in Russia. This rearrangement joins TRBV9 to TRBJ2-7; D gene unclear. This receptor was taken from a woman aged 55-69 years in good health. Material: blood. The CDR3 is CASSVGQSSYEQYF. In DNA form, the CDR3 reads TGTGCCAGCTCGGTCGGGCAGAGCTCCTACGAGCAGTACTTC. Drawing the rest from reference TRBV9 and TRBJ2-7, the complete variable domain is DSGVTQTPKHLITATGQRVTLRCSPRSGDLSVYWYQQSLDQGLQFLIQYYNGEERAKGNILERFSAQQFPDLHSELNLSSLELGDSALYFCASSVGQSSYEQYFGPGTRLTVT.